This T cell receptor beta chain was identified in a study of blood T cell repertoires in COVID-19. Study information: Donors in the United States, Italy and Spain gave samples during acute or convalescent COVID-19. The cDNA or gDNA used as material had been derived from T cells, B-cell-depleted T cells, or PBMCs.

The authors' processing: For nucleated cells, counts were estimated from reference gene primer amplification. Profiled with immunoSEQ multiplex PCR; TCRdb holds only in-frame clones, not every one. V and J calls and clone size are as listed in that table; D and trimming were resolved from the DNA. The data show around 240,000 clones, with approximately 83% seen just once and more than 2.5% held by the top ten. The CDR3 runs 13 residues. Trimming left V 6 bases short and J 4 bases short, with 12 bases between. Germline V gene sequence: CDR1 SGHAT, CDR2 FQNNGV. The chain recombines TRBV11-2 with TRBJ2-5; D gene unclear. The specimen was peripheral blood. The clonotype was recovered from a woman aged 25 to 45 who had recovered from COVID-19. CDR3 in amino acids: CASRPSAIETQYF. Here the CDR3 DNA reads TGTGCCAGCAGGCCAAGCGCGATAGAGACCCAGTACTTC.